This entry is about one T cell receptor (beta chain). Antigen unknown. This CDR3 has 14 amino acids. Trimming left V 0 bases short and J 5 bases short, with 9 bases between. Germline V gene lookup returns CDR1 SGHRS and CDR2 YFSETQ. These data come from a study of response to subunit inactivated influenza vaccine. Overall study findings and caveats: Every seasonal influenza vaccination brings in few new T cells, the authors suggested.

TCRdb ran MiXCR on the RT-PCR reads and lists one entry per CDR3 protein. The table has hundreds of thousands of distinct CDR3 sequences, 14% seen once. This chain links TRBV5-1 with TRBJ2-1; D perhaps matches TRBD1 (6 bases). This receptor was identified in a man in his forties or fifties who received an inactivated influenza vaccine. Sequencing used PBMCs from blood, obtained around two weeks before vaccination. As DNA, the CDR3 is TGCGCCAGCAGCTTGGTGGGACAAAACAATGAGCAGTTCTTC. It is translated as CASSLVGQNNEQFF.